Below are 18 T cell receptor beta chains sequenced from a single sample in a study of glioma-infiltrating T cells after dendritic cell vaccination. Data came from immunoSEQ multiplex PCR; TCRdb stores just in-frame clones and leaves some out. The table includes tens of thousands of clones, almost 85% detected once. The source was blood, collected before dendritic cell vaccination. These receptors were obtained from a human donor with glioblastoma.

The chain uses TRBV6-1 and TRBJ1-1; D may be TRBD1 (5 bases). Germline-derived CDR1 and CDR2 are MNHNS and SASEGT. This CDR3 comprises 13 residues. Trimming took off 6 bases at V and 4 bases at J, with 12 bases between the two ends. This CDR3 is CASRGLAGTEAFF. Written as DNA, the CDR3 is TGTGCCAGCAGGGGGCTGGCAGGCACTGAAGCTTTCTTT.

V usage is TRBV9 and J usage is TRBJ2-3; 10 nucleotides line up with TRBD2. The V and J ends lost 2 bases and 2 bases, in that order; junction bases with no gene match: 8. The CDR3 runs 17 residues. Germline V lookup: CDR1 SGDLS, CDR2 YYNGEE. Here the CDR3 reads CASSVGASGSTTDTQYF. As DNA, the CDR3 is TGTGCCAGCAGCGTGGGGGCTAGCGGGAGTACCACAGATACGCAGTATTTT.

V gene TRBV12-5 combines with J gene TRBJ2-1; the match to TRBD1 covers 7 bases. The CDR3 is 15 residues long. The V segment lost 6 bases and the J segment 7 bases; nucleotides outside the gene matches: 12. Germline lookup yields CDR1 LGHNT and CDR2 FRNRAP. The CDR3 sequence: CASGPLWTGSNEQFF. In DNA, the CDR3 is TGTGCTAGTGGCCCCCTCTGGACAGGCTCGAATGAGCAGTTCTTC. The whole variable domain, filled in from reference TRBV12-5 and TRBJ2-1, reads DARVTQTPRHKVTEMGQEVTMRCQPILGHNTVFWYRQTMMQGLELLAYFRNRAPLDDSGMPKDRFSAEMPDATLATLKIQPSEPRDSAVYFCASGPLWTGSNEQFFGPGTRLTVL.

The chain's CDR3 is CASSSNRAYEQYF. The CDR3 DNA sequence: TGTGCCAGCAGCTCCAACAGGGCCTACGAGCAGTACTTC. The chain joins TRBV7-9 to TRBJ2-7, with D possibly TRBD1 on 6 matching bases. CDR1 SEHNR and CDR2 FQNEAQ come from the germline V gene (reference sequence). V was pared by 4 bases and J by 2 bases, with 9 bases between. The CDR3 runs 13 residues.

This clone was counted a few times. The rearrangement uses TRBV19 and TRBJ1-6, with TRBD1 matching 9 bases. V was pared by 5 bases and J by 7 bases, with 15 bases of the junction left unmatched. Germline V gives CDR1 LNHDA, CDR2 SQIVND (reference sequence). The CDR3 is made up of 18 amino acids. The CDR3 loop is CASSLTPGQGRGNSPLHF. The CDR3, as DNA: TGTGCCAGTAGTCTCACCCCCGGACAGGGGAGAGGGAATTCACCCCTCCACTTT.

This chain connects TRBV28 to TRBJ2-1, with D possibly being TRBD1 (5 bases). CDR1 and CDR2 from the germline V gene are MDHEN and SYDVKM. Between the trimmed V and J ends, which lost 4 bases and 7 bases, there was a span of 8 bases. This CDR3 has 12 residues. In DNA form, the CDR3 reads TGTGCCAGCAGTTCAAAGGGGAATGAGCAGTTCTTC. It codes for CASSSKGNEQFF.

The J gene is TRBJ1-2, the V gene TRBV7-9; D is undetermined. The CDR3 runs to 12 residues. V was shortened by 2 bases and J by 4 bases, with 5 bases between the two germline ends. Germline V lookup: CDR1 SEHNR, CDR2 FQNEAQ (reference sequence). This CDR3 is CASSLQSYGYTF. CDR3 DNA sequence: TGTGCCAGCAGCTTACAGTCCTATGGCTACACCTTC.

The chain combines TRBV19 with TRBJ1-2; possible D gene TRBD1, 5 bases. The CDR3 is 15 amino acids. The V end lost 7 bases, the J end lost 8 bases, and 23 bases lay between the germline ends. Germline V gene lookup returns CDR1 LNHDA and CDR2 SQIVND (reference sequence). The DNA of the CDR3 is TGTGCCAGTACCCCAGACAGTGGGGTTAATCGGGGCTACACCTTC. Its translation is CASTPDSGVNRGYTF.

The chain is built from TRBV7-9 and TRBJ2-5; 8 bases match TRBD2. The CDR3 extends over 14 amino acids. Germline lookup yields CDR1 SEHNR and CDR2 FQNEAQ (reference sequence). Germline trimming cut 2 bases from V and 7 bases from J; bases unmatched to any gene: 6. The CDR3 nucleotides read TGTGCCAGCAGCTTAACAGCGGGAGCCGGGACCCAGTACTTC. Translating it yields CASSLTAGAGTQYF.

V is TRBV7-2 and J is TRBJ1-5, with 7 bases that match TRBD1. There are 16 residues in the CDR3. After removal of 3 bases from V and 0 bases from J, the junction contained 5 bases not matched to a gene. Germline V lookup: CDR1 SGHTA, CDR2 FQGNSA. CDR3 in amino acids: CASSLDRSDSNQPQHF. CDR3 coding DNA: TGTGCCAGCAGCTTGGACAGGTCCGATAGCAATCAGCCCCAGCATTTT.

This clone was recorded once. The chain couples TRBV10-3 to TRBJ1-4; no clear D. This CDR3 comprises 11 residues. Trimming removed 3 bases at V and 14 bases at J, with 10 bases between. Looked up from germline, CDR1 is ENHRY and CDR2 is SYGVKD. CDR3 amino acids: CAISDGGKLFF. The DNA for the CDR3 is TGTGCCATCAGTGATGGCGGCAAGCTGTTTTTT.

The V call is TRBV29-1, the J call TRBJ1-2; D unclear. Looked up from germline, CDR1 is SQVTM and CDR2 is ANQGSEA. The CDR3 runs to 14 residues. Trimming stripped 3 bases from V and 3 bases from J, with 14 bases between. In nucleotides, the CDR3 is TGCAGCGTTGAGTGGTTAAATCGGGACTATGGCTACACCTTC. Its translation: CSVEWLNRDYGYTF.

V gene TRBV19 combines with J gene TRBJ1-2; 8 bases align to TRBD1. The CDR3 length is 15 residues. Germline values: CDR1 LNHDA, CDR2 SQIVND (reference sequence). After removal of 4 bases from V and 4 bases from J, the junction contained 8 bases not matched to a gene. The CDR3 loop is CASSTAGGVSYGYTF. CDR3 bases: TGTGCCAGTAGTACCGCAGGGGGCGTCAGCTATGGCTACACCTTC.

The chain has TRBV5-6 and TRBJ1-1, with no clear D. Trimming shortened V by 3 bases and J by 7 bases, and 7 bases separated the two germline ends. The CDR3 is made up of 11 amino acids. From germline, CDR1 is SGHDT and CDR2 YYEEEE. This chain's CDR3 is CASSSTGEAFF. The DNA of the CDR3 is TGTGCCAGCAGCTCCACTGGTGAAGCTTTCTTT.

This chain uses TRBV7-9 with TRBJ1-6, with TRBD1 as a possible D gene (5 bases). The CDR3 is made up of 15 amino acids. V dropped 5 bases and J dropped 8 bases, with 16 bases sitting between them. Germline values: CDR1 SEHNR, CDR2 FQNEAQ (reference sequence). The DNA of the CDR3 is TGTGCCAGCAGCCACACTGGGGCCGGAGATTCACCCCTCCACTTT. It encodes CASSHTGAGDSPLHF.

In DNA, the CDR3 is TGTGCCAGCAGTGTCACCGGGGGGCAAGATACGCAGTATTTT. Translated, it gives CASSVTGGQDTQYF. The gene calls are TRBV2 and TRBJ2-3, with TRBD2 as a possible D gene (7 bases). CDR3 length: 14 amino acids. The germline CDR1 and CDR2 sequences are SNHLY and FYNNEI. V lost 4 bases and J 5 bases, leaving 13 bases between the germline ends.

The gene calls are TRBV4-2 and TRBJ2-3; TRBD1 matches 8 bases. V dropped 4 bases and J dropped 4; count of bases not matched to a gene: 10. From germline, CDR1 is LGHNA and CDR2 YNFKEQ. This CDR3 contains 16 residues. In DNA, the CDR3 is TGTGCCAGCAGCCGCCCCCAGGGGGCGCCGCCAGATACGCAGTATTTT. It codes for CASSRPQGAPPDTQYF.

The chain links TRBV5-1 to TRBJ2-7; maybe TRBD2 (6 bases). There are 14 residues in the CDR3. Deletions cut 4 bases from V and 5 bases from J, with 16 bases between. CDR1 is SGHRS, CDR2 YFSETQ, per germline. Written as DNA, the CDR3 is TGCGCCAGCAGCGGCGGGACCCAGAAGCACGAGCAGTACTTC. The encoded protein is CASSGGTQKHEQYF.